Listed below are T cell receptor beta chains from one sample, sequenced in a study of blood T cells in healthy people across ages. TCRdb called the 5' RACE reads again in MiXCR, with one record for every CDR3 protein. The repertoire holds about 1.4 million distinct CDR3 sequences, with 55% to 75% as singletons. Sequencing was done on a sample of blood. All receptors come from a man younger than 35 in good health. Each CDR3 is given with its conserved first and last residue. The D gene is left open where the match is weak. Clone size, where shown, is once, few, many, or a class for clones that have expanded.

clone_size	j_call	v_call	d_call	cdr3_aa	cdr3_nt
few	TRBJ2-3	TRBV7-2	TRBD2	CASTALAGEDTQYF	TGTGCCAGCACAGCTCTGGCGGGAGAGGATACGCAGTATTTT
once	TRBJ2-6	TRBV4-1	-	CASSQDSNAGANVLTF	TGCGCCAGCAGCCAAGATTCGAATGCTGGGGCCAACGTCCTGACTTTC
few	TRBJ2-4	TRBV10-3	-	CAISEETELAKNIQYF	TGTGCCATCAGTGAGGAGACTGAGCTAGCCAAAAACATTCAGTACTTC
-	TRBJ2-7	TRBV20-1	-	CSASNRETSYEQYF	TGCAGTGCTAGTAACAGGGAAACTTCCTACGAGCAGTACTTC
few	TRBJ2-4	TRBV15	-	CATSRPVDSLVGEDIQYF	TGTGCCACAAGCCGACCGGTAGACAGTCTAGTCGGGGAAGACATTCAGTACTTC
medium-sized	TRBJ2-2	TRBV15	TRBD2	CATSRGGNSGGLNTGELFF	TGTGCCACCAGCAGAGGAGGGAATAGCGGGGGGTTAAACACCGGGGAGCTGTTTTTT
-	TRBJ2-3	TRBV3-1	-	CASSQDLGASTDTQYF	TGTGCCAGCAGCCAAGATTTAGGAGCATCCACAGATACGCAGTATTTT
-	TRBJ2-7	TRBV29-1	-	CSVVRGNPYEQYF	TGCAGCGTTGTGAGAGGGAACCCCTACGAGCAGTACTTC
-	TRBJ1-2	TRBV29-1	-	CSVEGGAGGGYTF	TGCAGCGTTGAAGGGGGGGCCGGCGGCGGCTACACCTTC
few	TRBJ2-5	TRBV6-2/TRBV6-3	-	CASSYSPQETQYF	TGTGCCAGCAGTTACTCCCCCCAAGAGACCCAGTACTTC
-	TRBJ2-5	TRBV15	-	CATSAVLRETQYF	TGTGCCACCAGCGCGGTACTACGAGAGACCCAGTACTTC
-	TRBJ1-4	TRBV13	TRBD1	CASSYGTGAENLFF	TGTGCCAGCAGCTACGGGACAGGAGCTGAAAATCTGTTTTTT
-	TRBJ2-7	TRBV4-2	-	CASSADSEQYF	TGTGCCAGCAGCGCAGACTCTGAACAGTACTTC
-	TRBJ1-6	TRBV28	-	CASKIQAANSPLHF	TGTGCCAGCAAGATCCAGGCCGCAAATTCACCCCTCCACTTT
few	TRBJ1-2	TRBV25-1	-	CASSENLGRNGYTF	TGTGCCAGCAGTGAGAATCTTGGGCGGAATGGCTACACCTTC
many	TRBJ1-1	TRBV5-1	-	CASSLGRGTEAFF	TGTGCCAGCAGCTTAGGCAGGGGCACTGAAGCTTTCTTT
-	TRBJ2-7	TRBV20-1	TRBD2	CSARGGGTSGFYEQYF	TGCAGTGCTAGAGGGGGAGGGACTAGCGGGTTCTACGAGCAGTACTTC
few	TRBJ2-6	TRBV4-3	-	CASSQDWTSGANVLTF	TGCGCCAGCAGCCAAGATTGGACCTCTGGGGCCAACGTCCTGACTTTC
few	TRBJ2-5	TRBV29-1	-	CSVEDIPGREQYF	TGCAGCGTTGAAGACATCCCAGGACGTGAGCAGTACTTC
-	TRBJ1-1	TRBV5-1	TRBD1	CASSNSRGVNTEAFF	TGCGCCAGCAGCAACTCCAGGGGGGTGAACACTGAAGCTTTCTTT
few	TRBJ1-4	TRBV15	-	CATSRALGPDNEKLFF	TGTGCCACCAGCAGAGCTTTGGGGCCCGATAATGAAAAACTGTTTTTT
-	TRBJ2-1	TRBV4-2	TRBD1	CASSPPWDRGYNEQFF	TGTGCCAGCAGCCCTCCTTGGGACAGGGGATACAATGAGCAGTTCTTC
-	TRBJ1-6	TRBV9	-	CASSVGAWSSYNSPLHF	TGTGCCAGCAGCGTAGGAGCTTGGAGCTCCTATAATTCACCCCTCCACTTT
-	TRBJ2-5	TRBV20-1	-	CSASRRGMQTQYF	TGCAGTGCCTCCAGACGGGGGATGCAGACCCAGTACTTC
few	TRBJ1-2	TRBV4-2	TRBD1	CASSQEGIGTGTTDGYTF	TGTGCCAGCAGCCAAGAGGGCATTGGGACAGGGACGACTGATGGCTACACCTTC
-	TRBJ2-4	TRBV4-3	-	CASSQDRGRGIQYF	TGCGCCAGCAGCCAAGATAGGGGGAGGGGCATTCAGTACTTC
-	TRBJ2-2	TRBV6-6	-	CASSYSTGTGELFF	TGTGCCAGCAGTTACTCGACTGGCACCGGGGAGCTGTTTTTT
once	TRBJ2-3	TRBV6-2/TRBV6-3	TRBD2	CASSYSPTSGGTDTQYF	TGTGCCAGCAGTTACTCACCGACTAGCGGGGGCACAGATACGCAGTATTTT
-	TRBJ2-7	TRBV6-5	-	CASSPEFGQTYNEQYF	TGTGCCAGCAGCCCAGAGTTTGGCCAAACCTACAATGAGCAGTACTTC